This passage covers 18 T cell receptor beta chains from one sample sequenced in a study of cytomegalovirus exposure and HLA in healthy donors. With 60 Vbeta and 13 Jbeta primers, the PCR was carried out. Sequenced by immunoSEQ multiplex PCR; TCRdb stores in-frame clones only, minus some. This repertoire comprises roughly 120,000 clones; its ten largest clones make up 2.5% to 3%. Sequenced input: PBMCs. The receptors here all came from a young man in good health and CMV-seronegative.

V and J are TRBV27 and TRBJ1-2; no clear D gene. Trimming shortened V by 1 base and J by 3 bases, and 12 bases separated the two germline ends. CDR1 MNHEY and CDR2 SMNVEV come from the germline V gene (reference sequence). This CDR3 region has 15 residues. The CDR3 DNA follows: TGTGCCAGCAGTTTATATGCCAGTCAGGACTATGGCTACACCTTC. Encoded protein: CASSLYASQDYGYTF.

The chain recombines TRBV6-5 with TRBJ2-7; the match to TRBD1 covers 11 bases. The CDR3 covers 13 residues. V dropped 6 bases and J dropped 3; count of bases not matched to a gene: 1. Germline CDR1 and CDR2: MNHEY and SVGAGI. The CDR3 here is CASRGTGGYEQYF. CDR3 DNA sequence: TGTGCCAGCAGGGGGACAGGGGGCTACGAGCAGTACTTC.

V usage is TRBV6-1 and J usage is TRBJ2-5; 7 bases line up with TRBD1. The tail of the sequence fits TRBJ2-7 better, so the J call may be wrong. The CDR3 is 13 residues long. From germline, CDR1 is MNHNS and CDR2 SASEGT. The CDR3 here is CASSGTGLVEQYF. CDR3 coding DNA: TGTGCCAGCAGTGGGACAGGTCTCGTCGAGCAGTACTTC.

The chain has TRBV6-5 and TRBJ2-1; D is uncertain. Trimming took 6 bases from V and 5 from J, leaving 5 bases between them. Germline V lookup: CDR1 MNHEY, CDR2 SVGAGI. The CDR3 sequence is 11 residues long. CDR3 nucleotide sequence: TGTGCCAGCAGCTCTGACAATGAGCAGTTCTTC. Its translation is CASSSDNEQFF.

The chain employs TRBV4-3 and TRBJ2-1, with 10 bases lining up with TRBD2. Looked up from germline, CDR1 is LGHNA and CDR2 is YSLEER. The CDR3 is 15 amino acids. J lost 5 bases, V lost 4 bases, and 5 bases had no gene match. Here the CDR3 DNA reads TGCGCCAGCAGCCCAGGACTAGCGGAGCACAATGAGCAGTTCTTC. Encoded protein: CASSPGLAEHNEQFF.

V and J are TRBV30 and TRBJ1-1; 9 bases agree with TRBD1. CDR3 size: 15 residues. V lost 1 base, J lost 11 bases, and 14 bases stayed unmatched. Germline assignment: CDR1 GTSNPN and CDR2 SVGIG (reference sequence). For the CDR3, the DNA is TGTGCCTGGAGTGCCCCAAACAGGGGGCCCGTTGGTGCTTTCTTT. Protein product: CAWSAPNRGPVGAFF. Looking up the rest from reference TRBV30 and TRBJ1-1 gives the full variable domain: SQTIHQWPATLVQPVGSPLSLECTVEGTSNPNLYWYRQAAGRGLQLLFYSVGIGQISSEVPQNLSASRPQDRQFILSSKKLLLSDSGFYLCAWSAPNRGPVGAFFGQGTRLTVV.

The J gene is TRBJ2-7, the V gene TRBV19; TRBD1 agrees at 7 bases. Trimming took 3 bases from V and 1 from J; bases not matched to a gene: 6. The germline V gene has CDR1 LNHDA and CDR2 SQIVND (reference sequence). CDR3 length: 15 residues. CDR3 DNA sequence: TGTGCCAGTAGTATCCTCTTGGGACAGTCCTACGAGCAGTACTTC. This translates into CASSILLGQSYEQYF. Complete variable domain (other parts from reference TRBV19 and TRBJ2-7): DGGITQSPKYLFRKEGQNVTLSCEQNLNHDAMYWYRQDPGQGLRLIYYSQIVNDFQKGDIAEGYSVSREKKESFPLTVTSAQKNPTAFYLCASSILLGQSYEQYFGPGTRLTVT.

V usage is TRBV27 and J usage is TRBJ2-1; 10 positions match TRBD2. The CDR3 contains 18 residues. Germline assignment: CDR1 MNHEY and CDR2 SMNVEV (reference sequence). Unmatched junction bases numbered 19, after V lost 8 bases and J lost 6 bases. The CDR3 sequence is CASAEIVLAGGGGNEQFF. The CDR3 DNA reads as TGTGCCAGCGCTGAAATCGTATTAGCGGGAGGAGGAGGCAATGAGCAGTTCTTC.

CDR3 amino acids: CASSQAAGGQETQYF. CDR3 coding DNA: TGTGCCAGCAGCCAGGCAGCGGGAGGGCAAGAGACCCAGTACTTC. V usage is TRBV14 and J usage is TRBJ2-5, with 10 bases aligning to TRBD2. The germline V gene encodes CDR1 SGHDN and CDR2 FVKESK. With V trimmed by 3 bases and J by 2 bases, 3 bases remained unmatched. The CDR3 sequence is 15 residues long.

J is TRBJ2-2 and V is TRBV11-2; D gene unclear. Per germline, CDR1 SGHAT and CDR2 FQNNGV. The V end lost 3 bases, the J end lost 0 bases, and 11 bases lay between the germline ends. The CDR3 covers 16 residues. CDR3 loop: CASSFHDKSNTGELFF. The DNA for the CDR3 is TGTGCCAGCAGCTTTCATGACAAGTCGAACACCGGGGAGCTGTTTTTT.

The chain employs TRBV2 and TRBJ2-7, with TRBD1 matching 11 bases. Germline assignment: CDR1 SNHLY and CDR2 FYNNEI. This CDR3 is built from 14 residues. V trimming: 6 bases; J trimming: 3 bases; junction bases outside the gene matches: 4. CDR3 protein: CASSGTGGLYEQYF. Here the CDR3 DNA reads TGTGCCAGCAGCGGGACAGGGGGTCTCTACGAGCAGTACTTC.

The rearrangement links TRBV7-9 to TRBJ2-3, with D tentatively TRBD2 (5 bases). Per the germline V gene, CDR1 is SEHNR and CDR2 is FQNEAQ (reference sequence). The CDR3 runs 16 residues. Trimming took off 1 base at V and 5 bases at J, with 16 bases between the two ends. The CDR3 DNA reads as TGTGCCAGCAGCTTAGGGACCGGGGTTGAGGGAGATACGCAGTATTTT. Residues: CASSLGTGVEGDTQYF.

The chain is built from TRBV7-9 and TRBJ2-7; TRBD2 aligns across 9 bases. V was clipped by 0 bases and J by 5 bases; unmatched bases: 5. The CDR3 is 15 residues long. In germline, CDR1 is SEHNR, CDR2 FQNEAQ (reference sequence). This chain's CDR3 is CASSLAGLAGNEQYF. The CDR3 region has the DNA TGTGCCAGCAGCTTAGCCGGGCTAGCGGGAAACGAGCAGTACTTC. Based on the CDR3 plus reference TRBV7-9 and TRBJ2-7, the full variable domain is DTGVSQNPRHKITKRGQNVTFRCDPISEHNRLYWYRQTLGQGPEFLTYFQNEAQLEKSRLLSDRFSAERPKGSFSTLEIQRTEQGDSAMYLCASSLAGLAGNEQYFGPGTRLTVT.

CDR3 loop: CASSGAFSYEQYF. The CDR3 DNA reads as TGTGCCAGCAGTGGGGCCTTCTCCTACGAGCAGTACTTC. The chain links TRBV6-4 to TRBJ2-7, with D hard to call. Germline V CDR1 and CDR2: MRHNA, SNTAGT. CDR3 length: 13 amino acids. Trimming took 4 bases from V and 0 from J, leaving 7 bases between them.

V is TRBV6-5 and J is TRBJ1-2; D ambiguous. This CDR3 has 14 residues. V lost 0 bases, J lost 8 bases, and 13 bases lay in between. CDR1 and CDR2 from the germline V gene are MNHEY and SVGAGI. This CDR3 is CASSYSTLRGGYTF. CDR3 sequence (DNA): TGTGCCAGCAGTTACTCGACGCTACGAGGAGGCTACACCTTC.

This rearrangement joins TRBV19 to TRBJ2-5; D unresolved. CDR3 size: 14 residues. Per the germline V gene, CDR1 is LNHDA and CDR2 is SQIVND (reference sequence). The germline V and J ends were trimmed by 0 bases and 0 bases, with 5 bases remaining between them. CDR3 DNA sequence: TGTGCCAGTAGTATAGATCCAAACCAAGAGACCCAGTACTTC. It yields the protein CASSIDPNQETQYF. Drawing the rest from reference TRBV19 and TRBJ2-5, the complete variable domain is DGGITQSPKYLFRKEGQNVTLSCEQNLNHDAMYWYRQDPGQGLRLIYYSQIVNDFQKGDIAEGYSVSREKKESFPLTVTSAQKNPTAFYLCASSIDPNQETQYFGPGTRLLVL.

The genes are TRBV28 and TRBJ1-1; a weak D match, TRBD1 (5 bases). CDR3 length: 15 residues. Germline V lookup: CDR1 MDHEN, CDR2 SYDVKM. Deletions cut 6 bases from V and 0 bases from J, with 14 bases between. CDR3 amino acids: CASRRQYYMNTEAFF. As DNA, the CDR3 is TGTGCCAGCAGGCGACAGTACTACATGAACACTGAAGCTTTCTTT.

The CDR3 DNA follows: TGCAGCGTTCAAAAAGTAGGGACAGGGTTTAGGTCCTACGAGCAGTACTTC. It encodes CSVQKVGTGFRSYEQYF. The gene calls are TRBV29-1 and TRBJ2-7; 9 bases fit TRBD1. The CDR3 is made up of 17 amino acids. Unmatched junction bases numbered 15, after V lost 5 bases and J lost 1 base. From germline, CDR1 is SQVTM and CDR2 ANQGSEA.